These 6 T cell receptor beta chains were all obtained from the same sample, sequenced in a study of T cells expressing NK-cell markers. From the 5' RACE reads, TCRdb lists one entry per CDR3 protein and no DNA. In total, the table holds 250,000 to 300,000 distinct CDR3 sequences. The source material was blood T cells: a sorted CD56 or NKG2C T cell subset, CD4+ or CD8+ T cells, or bulk PBMC T cells (not recorded which). These receptors originate from a woman between 18 and 70 years old in good health.

The gene calls are TRBV20-1 and TRBJ2-1; checking the TCRdb D call of TRBD2 is not possible without DNA. From germline, CDR1 is DFQATT and CDR2 SNEGSKA (reference sequence). This CDR3 contains 15 residues. The CDR3: CSARDRGGGYNEQFF.

The CDR3 region is CAWSRGAGANVLTF. The chain carries TRBV30 and TRBJ2-6. The CDR3 consists of 14 residues. Germline CDR1 GTSNPN, CDR2 SVGIG (reference sequence).

The rearrangement links TRBV29-1 to TRBJ2-1; with no DNA, the TCRdb D assignment of TRBD2 cannot be verified. The germline V gene has CDR1 SQVTM and CDR2 ANQGSEA. This CDR3 is built from 14 residues. The CDR3 loop reads CSVGGSLSYNEQFF.

V usage is TRBV7-2 and J usage is TRBJ1-2; no DNA is available, so the TRBD1 call from TCRdb remains unchecked. Germline V CDR1 and CDR2: SGHTA, FQGNSA. The CDR3 runs 15 residues. CDR3 region: CASSTRRDRGQGYTF.

Here the CDR3 reads CASSPPWETQYF. This sequence joins TRBV11-2 and TRBJ2-5; with no DNA, the TCRdb D assignment of TRBD1 cannot be verified. The CDR3 extends over 12 amino acids. CDR1 and CDR2 (germline): SGHAT, FQNNGV.

The V call is TRBV2, the J call TRBJ1-6; TCRdb's assignment of TRBD1 cannot be checked, as there is no DNA. From germline, CDR1 is SNHLY and CDR2 FYNNEI. The CDR3 is 11 residues long. The CDR3 sequence is CASSPDGPLHF. The variable domain in full, with the rest retrieved from reference TRBV2 and TRBJ1-6, is EPEVTQTPSHQVTQMGQEVILRCVPISNHLYFYWYRQILGQKVEFLVSFYNNEISEKSEIFDDQFSVERPDGSNFTLKIRSTKLEDSAMYFCASSPDGPLHFGNGTRLTVT.